One sample yielded the 7 T cell receptor beta chains listed below, sequenced in a study of control samples from healthy donors and cancer patients. Using immunoSEQ multiplex PCR, the repertoire was profiled, and TCRdb retains in-frame clones only, with some absent. Among over 50,000 clones listed, around 90% were seen once. Sequencing input: blood. Receptors were obtained from a man aged 45-65 years in good health.

The gene calls are TRBV10-3 and TRBJ2-5; 16 bases are shared with TRBD2. Germline loops: CDR1 ENHRY, CDR2 SYGVKD. The V and J ends lost 8 bases and 3 bases, in that order; junction bases with no gene match: 0. There are 14 residues in the CDR3. The CDR3 loop reads CAIGTSGREETQYF. The CDR3 bases are TGTGCCATCGGGACTAGCGGGAGGGAAGAGACCCAGTACTTC.

This chain uses TRBV7-6 with TRBJ2-7, with 11 bases aligning to TRBD2. Looked up from germline, CDR1 is SGHVS and CDR2 is FNYEAQ. This CDR3 is 13 amino acids long. The trim removed 5 bases at V and 7 bases at J, leaving 4 bases unmatched. CDR3 sequence: CASSAGLAEEQYF. In DNA, the CDR3 is TGTGCCAGCAGCGCGGGACTAGCGGAGGAGCAGTACTTC.

In its sample, this clone was seen a few times. The chain couples TRBV11-3 to TRBJ2-3, with 10 bases fitting TRBD1. In germline, CDR1 is SGHNT, CDR2 YENEEA. The CDR3 runs to 16 residues. V shed 5 bases, J shed 6 bases, and the junction held 11 bases outside the gene matches. The CDR3 nucleotides read TGTGCCAGCAGCCCGATATCGGACAGGGGGAGGGATACGCAGTATTTT. It encodes CASSPISDRGRDTQYF.

The chain links TRBV12-3 or TRBV12-4 to TRBJ1-1; no clear D. The V and J ends lost 5 bases and 1 base respectively, with 8 bases between them. The CDR3 sequence is 13 residues long. DNA of the CDR3: TGTGCCAGCAGTCACCGACAGAACACTGAAGCTTTCTTT. This encodes CASSHRQNTEAFF.

The chain couples TRBV9 to TRBJ1-6, with D possibly being TRBD1 (5 bases). From germline, CDR1 is SGDLS and CDR2 YYNGEE. V was shortened by 4 bases and J by 6 bases, with 14 bases between the two germline ends. The CDR3 sequence is 15 residues long. This CDR3 reads CASSIRDFGNSPLHF. The DNA for the CDR3 is TGTGCCAGCAGCATCCGGGACTTTGGTAATTCACCCCTCCACTTT.

The rearrangement joins TRBV25-1 to TRBJ1-2; 7 bases are a match to TRBD1. V shed 6 bases, J shed 2 bases, and the junction held 9 bases outside the gene matches. This CDR3 region has 15 residues. Germline loops: CDR1 MGHDK, CDR2 SYGVNS. CDR3 sequence reads: CASSDRQGWNYGYTF. CDR3 sequence (DNA): TGTGCCAGCAGCGACCGACAGGGTTGGAACTATGGCTACACCTTC.

The chain is built from TRBV6-5 and TRBJ2-3; D may be TRBD1 or TRBD2 (5 bases each). This CDR3 has 14 residues. CDR1 MNHEY and CDR2 SVGAGI come from the germline V gene. V was cut by 6 bases and J by 3 bases, with 13 bases left in between. CDR3 amino acids: CASRNLGPTDTQYF. In nucleotides, the CDR3 is TGTGCCAGCAGAAACCTGGGACCGACAGATACGCAGTATTTT.